This TCR beta chain was retrieved from a study of blood T cells in healthy people across ages. Primed by a sample-barcoded 5' primer and a J-beta primer mix, a second PCR proceeded for about 7 to 12 cycles. CDR3-containing paired-end reads numbered at least 2.5 million in each sample. TCRdb called the 5' RACE reads again in MiXCR, with one record for every CDR3 protein. The sample records over 950,000 distinct CDR3 sequences, roughly two fifths being singletons. Regarding this clonotype: At one end, the junction sequence differs from germline, possibly due to a read error.

The germline V gene encodes CDR1 SGDLS and CDR2 YYNGEE. This CDR3 is 13 amino acids long. The receptor was derived from a man younger than 30 in good health. V gene TRBV9 combines with J gene TRBJ1-2; D perhaps matches TRBD1 (5 bases). Material for sequencing was blood. The CDR3, as DNA: TGTGCCGGCAGCGTACGCGGGGGCTATGGCTACACCTTC. It encodes CAGSVRGGYGYTF.